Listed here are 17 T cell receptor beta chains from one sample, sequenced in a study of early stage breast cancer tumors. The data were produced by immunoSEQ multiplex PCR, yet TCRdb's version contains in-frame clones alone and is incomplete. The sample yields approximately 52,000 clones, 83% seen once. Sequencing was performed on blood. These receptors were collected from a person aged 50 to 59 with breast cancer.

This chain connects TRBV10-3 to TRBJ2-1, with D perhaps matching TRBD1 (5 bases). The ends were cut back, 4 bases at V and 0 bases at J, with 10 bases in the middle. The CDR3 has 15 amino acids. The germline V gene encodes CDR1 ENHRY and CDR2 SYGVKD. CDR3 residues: CAISARQSSYNEQFF. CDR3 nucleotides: TGTGCCATCAGTGCAAGACAGAGCTCCTACAATGAGCAGTTCTTC.

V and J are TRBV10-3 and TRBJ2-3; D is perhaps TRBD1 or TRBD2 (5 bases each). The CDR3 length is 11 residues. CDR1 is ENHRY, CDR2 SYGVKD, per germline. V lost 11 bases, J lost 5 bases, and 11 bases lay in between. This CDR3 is CAAGAGDTQYF. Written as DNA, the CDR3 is TGTGCCGCCGGGGCGGGAGATACGCAGTATTTT.

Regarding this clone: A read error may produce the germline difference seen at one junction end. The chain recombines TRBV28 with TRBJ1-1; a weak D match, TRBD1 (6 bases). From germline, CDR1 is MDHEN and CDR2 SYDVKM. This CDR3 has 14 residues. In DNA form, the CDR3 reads TGTGCCAGCAGTCTATGGACAGCCAACACTGAAGCTTTCTTT. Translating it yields CASSLWTANTEAFF.

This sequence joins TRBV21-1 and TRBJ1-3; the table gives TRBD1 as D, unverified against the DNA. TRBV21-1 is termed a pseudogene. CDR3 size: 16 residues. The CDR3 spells CASSKTRQGGRNTIYF. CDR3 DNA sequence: TGTGCCAGCAGCAAAACCCGACAGGGCGGCAGAAACACCATATATTTT.

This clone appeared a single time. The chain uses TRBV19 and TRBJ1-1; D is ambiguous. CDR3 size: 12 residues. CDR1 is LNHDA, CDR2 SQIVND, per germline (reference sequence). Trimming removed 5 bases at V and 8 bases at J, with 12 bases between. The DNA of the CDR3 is TGTGCCAGTAGTCCCCACTGGCGGGAAGCTTTCTTT. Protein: CASSPHWREAFF.

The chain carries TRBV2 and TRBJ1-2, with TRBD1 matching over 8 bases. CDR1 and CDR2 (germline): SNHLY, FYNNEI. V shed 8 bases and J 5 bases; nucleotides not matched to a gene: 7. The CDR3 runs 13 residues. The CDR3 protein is CASHRDRIYGYTF. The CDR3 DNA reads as TGTGCCAGCCACCGGGACAGGATATATGGCTACACCTTC. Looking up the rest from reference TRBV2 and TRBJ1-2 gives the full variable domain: EPEVTQTPSHQVTQMGQEVILRCVPISNHLYFYWYRQILGQKVEFLVSFYNNEISEKSEIFDDQFSVERPDGSNFTLKIRSTKLEDSAMYFCASHRDRIYGYTFGSGTRLTVV.

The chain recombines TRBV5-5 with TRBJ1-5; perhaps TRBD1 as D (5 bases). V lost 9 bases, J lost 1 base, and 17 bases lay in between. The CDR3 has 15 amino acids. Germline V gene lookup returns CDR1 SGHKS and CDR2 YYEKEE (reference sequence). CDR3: CANPGLDLSNQPQHF. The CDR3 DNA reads TGTGCCAACCCGGGACTGGACTTGAGCAATCAGCCCCAGCATTTT.

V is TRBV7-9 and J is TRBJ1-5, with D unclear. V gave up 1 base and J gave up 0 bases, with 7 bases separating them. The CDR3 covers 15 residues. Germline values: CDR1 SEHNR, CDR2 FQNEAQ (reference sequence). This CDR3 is CASSLGVNSNQPQHF. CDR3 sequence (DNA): TGTGCCAGCAGCTTAGGAGTAAATAGCAATCAGCCCCAGCATTTT.

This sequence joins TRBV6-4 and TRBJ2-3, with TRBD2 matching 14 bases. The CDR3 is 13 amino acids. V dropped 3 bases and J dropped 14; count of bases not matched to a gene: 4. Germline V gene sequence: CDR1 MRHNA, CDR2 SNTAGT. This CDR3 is CASSEGLAGDRYF. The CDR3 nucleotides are TGTGCCAGCAGTGAGGGACTAGCGGGAGATCGGTATTTT.

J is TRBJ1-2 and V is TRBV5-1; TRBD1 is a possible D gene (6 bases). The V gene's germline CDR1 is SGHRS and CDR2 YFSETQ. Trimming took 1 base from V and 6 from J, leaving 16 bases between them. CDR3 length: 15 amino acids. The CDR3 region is CASSLFLQGGDGYTF. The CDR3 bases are TGCGCCAGCAGCTTGTTCCTACAGGGAGGGGATGGCTACACCTTC.

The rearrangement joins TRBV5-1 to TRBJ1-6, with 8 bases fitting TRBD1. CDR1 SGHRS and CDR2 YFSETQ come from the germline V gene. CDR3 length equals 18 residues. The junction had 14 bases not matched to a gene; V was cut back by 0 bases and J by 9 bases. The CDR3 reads CASSLAAGGQAFTSPLHF. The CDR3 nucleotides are TGCGCCAGCAGCTTGGCTGCCGGGGGACAGGCGTTCACTTCACCCCTCCACTTT.

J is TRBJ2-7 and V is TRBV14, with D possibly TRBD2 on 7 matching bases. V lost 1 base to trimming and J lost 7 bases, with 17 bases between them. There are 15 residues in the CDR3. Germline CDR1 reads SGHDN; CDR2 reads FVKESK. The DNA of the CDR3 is TGTGCCAGCAGCCAAGGTTGGGGGGGGCCGCGGGAGCAGTACTTC. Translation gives CASSQGWGGPREQYF.

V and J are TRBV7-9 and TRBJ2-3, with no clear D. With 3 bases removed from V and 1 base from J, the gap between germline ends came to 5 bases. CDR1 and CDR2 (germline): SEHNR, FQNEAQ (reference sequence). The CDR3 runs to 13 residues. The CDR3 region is CASSFSGTDTQYF. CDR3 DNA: TGTGCCAGCAGCTTCTCTGGCACAGATACGCAGTATTTT.

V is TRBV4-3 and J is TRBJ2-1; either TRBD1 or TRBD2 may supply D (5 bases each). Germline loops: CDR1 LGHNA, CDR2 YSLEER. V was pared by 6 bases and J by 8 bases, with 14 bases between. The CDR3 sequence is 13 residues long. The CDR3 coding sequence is TGCGCCAGCAGTACGGGGCCTCGCGATGAGCAGTTCTTC. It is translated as CASSTGPRDEQFF.

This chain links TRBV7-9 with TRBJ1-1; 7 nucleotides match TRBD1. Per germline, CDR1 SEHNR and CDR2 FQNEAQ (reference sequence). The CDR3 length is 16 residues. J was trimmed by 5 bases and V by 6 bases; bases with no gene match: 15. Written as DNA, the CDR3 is TGTGCCAGCAGGGATTCCGGGACAGACCCCTGGACTGAAGCTTTCTTT. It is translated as CASRDSGTDPWTEAFF.

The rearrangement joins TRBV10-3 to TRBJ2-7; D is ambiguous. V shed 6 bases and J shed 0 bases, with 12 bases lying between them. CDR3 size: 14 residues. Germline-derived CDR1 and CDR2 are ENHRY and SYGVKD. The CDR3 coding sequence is TGTGCCATCAGACCCGAATGGTCCTCCTACGAGCAGTACTTC. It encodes CAIRPEWSSYEQYF.

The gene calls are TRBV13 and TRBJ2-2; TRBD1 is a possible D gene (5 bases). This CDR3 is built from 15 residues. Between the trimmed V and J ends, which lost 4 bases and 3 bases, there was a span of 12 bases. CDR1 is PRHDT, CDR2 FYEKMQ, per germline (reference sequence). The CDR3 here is CASSSEGVYTGELFF. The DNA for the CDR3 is TGTGCCAGCAGCTCCGAAGGGGTTTACACCGGGGAGCTGTTTTTT.